The 31 T cell receptor beta chains in this list originate from one sample, sequenced in a study of early T cells in non-severe SARS-CoV-2 infection. MiXCR, run by TCRdb on the 5' RACE reads, gives a single entry per CDR3 protein. The sample carries 84,000 or so distinct CDR3 sequences, more than 13% recorded once. The sequenced sample was whole blood. These receptors all stem from an adult who was a healthcare worker with PCR-confirmed SARS-CoV-2 infection or an uninfected control (not recorded which).

There are a few counts of this clonotype. The rearrangement joins TRBV5-1 to TRBJ1-1; D may be TRBD1 (5 bases). V lost 7 bases and J 7 bases, leaving 20 bases between the germline ends. The CDR3 has 14 amino acids. CDR1 is SGHRS and CDR2 is YFSETQ in the germline V gene. CDR3 sequence (DNA): TGCGCCAGCGGAAACCCGACAGACTCTCGTGAAGCTTTCTTT. Protein product: CASGNPTDSREAFF.

This clonotype was found a few times. V and J are TRBV7-2 and TRBJ2-1, with D maybe TRBD1 (6 bases). From germline, CDR1 is SGHTA and CDR2 FQGNSA. The CDR3 totals 12 residues. Trimming cost V 4 bases and J 12 bases, with 13 bases left between them. Here the CDR3 reads CASSSPGGGQFF. The CDR3, as DNA: TGTGCCAGCAGCTCCCCTGGGGGCGGGCAGTTCTTC.

V usage is TRBV29-1 and J usage is TRBJ2-3; D unclear. The germline V gene has CDR1 SQVTM and CDR2 ANQGSEA. Between the trimmed V and J ends, which lost 7 bases and 3 bases, there was a span of 14 bases. The CDR3 loop spans 13 amino acids. The CDR3 loop reads CSAVHRATDTQYF. The CDR3 DNA reads as TGCAGCGCCGTCCATAGGGCTACAGATACGCAGTATTTT.

The genes are TRBV27 and TRBJ1-2; D is undetermined. V was clipped by 0 bases and J by 5 bases, with 13 bases between them. The CDR3 spans 15 residues. Germline CDR1 reads MNHEY; CDR2 reads SMNVEV (reference sequence). CDR3 region: CASSLSNRGRYGYTF. DNA of the CDR3: TGTGCCAGCAGTTTATCAAACAGAGGGCGATATGGCTACACCTTC.

The chain recombines TRBV6-1 with TRBJ1-5, with D maybe TRBD1 (5 bases). Germline CDR1 and CDR2: MNHNS and SASEGT. V shed 1 base and J shed 3 bases, with 10 bases lying between them. This CDR3 is built from 15 residues. The CDR3 nucleotides read TGTGCCAGCAGTGAAGAAGCGGGGCACAATCAGCCCCAGCATTTT. It specifies CASSEEAGHNQPQHF.

This rearrangement joins TRBV5-1 to TRBJ2-3; 11 bases match TRBD2. The CDR3 loop spans 14 amino acids. Trimming took 3 bases from V and 8 from J; bases not matched to a gene: 5. Per germline, CDR1 SGHRS and CDR2 YFSETQ. CDR3 nucleotide sequence: TGCGCCAGCAGCTCGGGGACTAGCGGTGGTACGCAGTATTTT. It yields the protein CASSSGTSGGTQYF. Based on the CDR3 plus reference TRBV5-1 and TRBJ2-3, the full variable domain is KAGVTQTPRYLIKTRGQQVTLSCSPISGHRSVSWYQQTPGQGLQFLFEYFSETQRNKGNFPGRFSGRQFSNSRSEMNVSTLELGDSALYLCASSSGTSGGTQYFGPGTRLTVL.

This clonotype was seen a few times. The chain joins TRBV29-1 to TRBJ1-2; D not resolved. Germline loops: CDR1 SQVTM, CDR2 ANQGSEA. Trimming cost V 4 bases and J 1 base, with 4 bases left between them. The CDR3 extends over 11 amino acids. The CDR3 nucleotides are TGCAGCGTTGCCGTTAACTATGGCTACACCTTC. This translates into CSVAVNYGYTF.

Written as DNA, the CDR3 is TGTGCCAGCAGTTTGGCGGGGATGACTCTAAATGAGCAGTTCTTC. Translating gives CASSLAGMTLNEQFF. The chain joins TRBV28 to TRBJ2-1; maybe TRBD2 (6 bases). Trimming took off 3 bases at V and 7 bases at J, with 16 bases between the two ends. The CDR3 covers 15 residues. The germline V gene has CDR1 MDHEN and CDR2 SYDVKM.

The V and J genes are TRBV6-5 and TRBJ2-5; 9 bases align to TRBD1. Germline lookup yields CDR1 MNHEY and CDR2 SVGAGI. The CDR3 covers 14 residues. J was trimmed by 5 bases and V by 2 bases; bases with no gene match: 3. CDR3: CASSYAGTGETQYF. In DNA form, the CDR3 reads TGTGCCAGCAGTTACGCTGGGACAGGGGAGACCCAGTACTTC.

The gene calls are TRBV2 and TRBJ1-1; D uncertain. The CDR3 is 15 residues long. The V end was cut by 7 bases, the J end by 7 bases, with 22 bases between. CDR1 SNHLY and CDR2 FYNNEI come from the germline V gene. The CDR3 here is CASKSVSVTAHEAFF. DNA for the CDR3: TGTGCCAGCAAGAGCGTGTCAGTTACCGCCCATGAAGCTTTCTTT.

This clonotype was counted a few times. The V and J genes are TRBV7-9 and TRBJ2-5, with D perhaps TRBD1 (6 bases). The CDR3 loop spans 14 amino acids. The germline gives CDR1 SEHNR, CDR2 FQNEAQ (reference sequence). The germline V and J ends were trimmed by 3 bases and 1 base, with 9 bases remaining between them. CDR3 DNA sequence: TGTGCCAGCAGCTTCCAGGGGTCCCAAGAGACCCAGTACTTC. Translation gives CASSFQGSQETQYF.

The chain carries TRBV5-1 and TRBJ2-7; 11 bases fit TRBD2. J gave up 3 bases and V 4 bases, and 6 bases lay outside the gene matches. The germline V gene encodes CDR1 SGHRS and CDR2 YFSETQ. The CDR3 contains 15 residues. CDR3 loop: CASSPTSGVFYEQYF. The CDR3 coding sequence is TGCGCCAGCAGCCCGACTAGCGGGGTTTTCTACGAGCAGTACTTC.

This clonotype has just a few counts. The chain couples TRBV6-2 or TRBV6-3 to TRBJ2-1, with TRBD2 matching over 8 bases. There are 12 residues in the CDR3. V lost 8 bases and J lost 9; bases outside the gene matches: 6. Germline values: CDR1 MNHEY, CDR2 SVGEGT. For the CDR3, the DNA is TGTGCCAGCTCACTAGCGGTGGGTGAGCAGTTCTTC. Residues: CASSLAVGEQFF.

In this sample, this clonotype turned up a few times. The chain is built from TRBV11-3 and TRBJ2-1; D is possibly TRBD2 (5 bases). This CDR3 region has 15 residues. V was trimmed by 5 bases and J by 9 bases, leaving 20 bases between them. CDR1 and CDR2 (germline): SGHNT, YENEEA. CDR3 region: CASSRGSTRTAEQFF. CDR3 nucleotides: TGTGCCAGCAGCCGAGGAAGCACTAGGACGGCTGAGCAGTTCTTC.

This clonotype was seen ten or more times. The chain is built from TRBV6-2 or TRBV6-3 and TRBJ2-3, with D hard to call. Per germline, CDR1 MNHEY and CDR2 SVGEGT. The germline V and J ends were trimmed by 2 bases and 1 base, with 22 bases remaining between them. The length of the CDR3 is 19 residues. CDR3 region: CASSYQMGRLSVGTDTQYF. The CDR3 DNA reads as TGTGCCAGCAGTTACCAGATGGGAAGGTTGTCGGTCGGCACAGATACGCAGTATTTT.

This clonotype was counted ten times or more. This chain links TRBV4-2 with TRBJ2-1, with a weak D call TRBD1 (5 bases). Trimming left V 1 base short and J 7 bases short, with 20 bases between. CDR3 length: 17 amino acids. Germline V gives CDR1 LGHNA, CDR2 YNFKEQ. The CDR3 sequence is CASSQVGGQGHTNEQFF. The CDR3, as DNA: TGTGCCAGCAGCCAAGTAGGCGGTCAGGGCCACACGAATGAGCAGTTCTTC.

CDR3 sequence: CSVDGRLNTEAFF. CDR3 bases: TGCAGCGTTGACGGACGGCTGAACACTGAAGCTTTCTTT. The chain carries TRBV29-1 and TRBJ1-1; D not certain. Trimming took off 3 bases at V and 0 bases at J, with 8 bases between the two ends. This CDR3 is built from 13 residues. Germline CDR1 is SQVTM and CDR2 is ANQGSEA.

V gene TRBV5-1 combines with J gene TRBJ2-1, with 12 nucleotides matching TRBD1. CDR1 and CDR2 (germline): SGHRS, YFSETQ. The CDR3 is 18 amino acids. The trim removed 2 bases at V and 7 bases at J, leaving 13 bases unmatched. This chain's CDR3 is CASSLRDRGRFLTNEQFF. The DNA for the CDR3 is TGCGCCAGCAGCTTACGGGACAGGGGGCGCTTTTTGACGAATGAGCAGTTCTTC.

CDR3: CASTPGGRAYEQYF. Written as DNA, the CDR3 is TGTGCCAGCACCCCTGGGGGCAGGGCCTACGAGCAGTACTTC. The genes are TRBV7-2 and TRBJ2-7; D is perhaps TRBD1 (6 bases). This CDR3 is 14 amino acids long. CDR1 is SGHTA and CDR2 is FQGNSA in the germline V gene. With 7 bases removed from V and 2 bases from J, the gap between germline ends came to 15 bases.

The chain combines TRBV3-1 with TRBJ2-7; D unclear. This CDR3 contains 15 residues. Trimming pared 3 bases from V and 5 bases from J, leaving 17 bases between. Germline CDR1 LGHDT, CDR2 YNNKEL (reference sequence). CDR3 region: CASSQTRYPSDEQYF. CDR3 nucleotides: TGTGCCAGCAGCCAGACACGGTACCCGAGCGACGAGCAGTACTTC.

This clonotype was counted a few times. The chain links TRBV19 to TRBJ2-2, with D possibly being TRBD2 (5 bases). From germline, CDR1 is LNHDA and CDR2 SQIVND (reference sequence). V lost 11 bases to trimming and J lost 0 bases, with 19 bases between them. The CDR3 length is 16 residues. Here the CDR3 reads CAASVGLGANTGELFF. CDR3 coding DNA: TGTGCCGCTTCGGTAGGGTTGGGAGCGAACACCGGGGAGCTGTTTTTT. Full variable domain (missing parts from reference TRBV19 and TRBJ2-2): DGGITQSPKYLFRKEGQNVTLSCEQNLNHDAMYWYRQDPGQGLRLIYYSQIVNDFQKGDIAEGYSVSREKKESFPLTVTSAQKNPTAFYLCAASVGLGANTGELFFGEGSRLTVL.

The rearrangement uses TRBV29-1 and TRBJ2-7; the match to TRBD1 covers 8 bases. The CDR3 is 14 amino acids. Germline V gene data show CDR1 as SQVTM and CDR2 as ANQGSEA. V lost 4 bases, J lost 2 bases, and 7 bases stayed unmatched. For the CDR3, the DNA is TGCAGCGTTGCAAGGGGGACAGGAACCTACGAGCAGTACTTC. This sequence encodes CSVARGTGTYEQYF.

The CDR3 DNA is TGCAGCGTTTTCCAAACAGGGGCTGATATCTCTGAAGCTTTCTTT. Translation: CSVFQTGADISEAFF. V and J are TRBV29-1 and TRBJ1-1; 7 bases match TRBD1. Trimming took 5 bases from V and 6 from J; bases not matched to a gene: 15. The V gene's germline CDR1 is SQVTM and CDR2 ANQGSEA. This CDR3 contains 15 residues.

V gene TRBV7-8 combines with J gene TRBJ2-2; the D call may be TRBD1 or TRBD2 (5 bases each). Trimming removed 6 bases at V and 3 bases at J, with 14 bases between. CDR3 length equals 15 residues. Germline V CDR1 and CDR2: SGHVS, FQNEAQ. The CDR3 spells CASSSPGTYTGELFF. The CDR3 nucleotides read TGTGCCAGCAGTAGCCCCGGGACCTACACCGGGGAGCTGTTTTTT.

This chain uses TRBV6-1 with TRBJ1-2; TRBD1 is a possible D gene (6 bases). There are 13 residues in the CDR3. Germline V gene lookup returns CDR1 MNHNS and CDR2 SASEGT. The V end lost 7 bases, the J end lost 2 bases, and 11 bases lay between the germline ends. The CDR3 DNA follows: TGTGCCAGCACCTACAGGGCAAACTATGGCTACACCTTC. Translation gives CASTYRANYGYTF.

This clonotype has a handful of counts. The V and J genes are TRBV30 and TRBJ2-7; maybe TRBD2 (6 bases). V was shortened by 3 bases and J by 4 bases, with 19 bases between the two germline ends. The germline V gene has CDR1 GTSNPN and CDR2 SVGIG (reference sequence). CDR3 size: 15 residues. CDR3 DNA sequence: TGTGCCTGGAGAAATCGTGGGTTCGGAGGGTACGAGCAGTACTTC. Protein product: CAWRNRGFGGYEQYF. The full variable domain, rest sourced from reference TRBV30 and TRBJ2-7, is SQTIHQWPATLVQPVGSPLSLECTVEGTSNPNLYWYRQAAGRGLQLLFYSVGIGQISSEVPQNLSASRPQDRQFILSSKKLLLSDSGFYLCAWRNRGFGGYEQYFGPGTRLTVT.

The chain carries TRBV4-3 and TRBJ1-4, with no clear D. This CDR3 spans 15 amino acids. Germline V gene sequence: CDR1 LGHNA, CDR2 YSLEER. V lost 3 bases to trimming and J lost 5 bases, with 13 bases between them. CDR3 loop: CASSQGGGENEKLFF. DNA of the CDR3: TGCGCCAGCAGCCAGGGCGGCGGGGAGAATGAAAAACTGTTTTTT.

This chain joins TRBV4-1 and TRBJ2-5, with D possibly being TRBD2 (6 bases). The CDR3 loop spans 14 amino acids. V was clipped by 1 base and J by 5 bases, with 11 bases between them. CDR1 is MGHRA and CDR2 is YSYEKL in the germline V gene. The CDR3 loop reads CASSQVGREETQYF. The CDR3 DNA sequence: TGCGCCAGCAGCCAAGTGGGTCGGGAGGAGACCCAGTACTTC.

This chain links TRBV7-9 with TRBJ2-1; D not resolved. The germline CDR1 and CDR2 sequences are SEHNR and FQNEAQ (reference sequence). The CDR3 runs to 13 residues. V lost 3 bases to trimming and J lost 4 bases, with 7 bases between them. DNA for the CDR3: TGTGCCAGCAGCTTGGCCCCGTACAATGAGCAGTTCTTC. Protein sequence: CASSLAPYNEQFF.

This clonotype was detected only a few times. The chain links TRBV28 to TRBJ2-7; D remains ambiguous. CDR1 is MDHEN, CDR2 SYDVKM, per germline. Trimming removed 4 bases at V and 3 bases at J, with 4 bases between. The CDR3 has 11 amino acids. The CDR3 reads CASSWYYEQYF. The CDR3 nucleotides read TGTGCCAGCAGTTGGTACTACGAGCAGTACTTC.

In this sample, this clonotype is medium-sized (0.01 to 0.1%). This chain connects TRBV28 to TRBJ1-3, with D perhaps TRBD1 (6 bases). With 6 bases removed from V and 2 bases from J, the gap between germline ends came to 14 bases. This CDR3 has 15 residues. Looked up from germline, CDR1 is MDHEN and CDR2 is SYDVKM. CDR3 DNA: TGTGCCAGCAGGAACCACCGGGACACTGGAAACACCATATATTTT. It yields the protein CASRNHRDTGNTIYF.